The 15 T cell receptor beta chains in this list originate from one sample, sequenced in a study of graft-versus-host responses after intestinal transplantation. Antigens for these TCRs are unknown. Clones were read by immunoSEQ multiplex PCR, and TCRdb kept only the in-frame ones, dropping some. The sample gives more than 95,000 clones, 90% of which show up once; under 0.2% is in the top ten. Sample: unstimulated CD4+ T cells sorted from spleen or lymph node cells, taken before intestinal transplant. The receptors derive from a human donor who received an intestinal transplant.

The chain's CDR3 is CAWRPYELAGVADTQYF. As DNA, the CDR3 is TGTGCCTGGAGACCCTACGAACTAGCGGGAGTGGCAGATACGCAGTATTTT. The rearrangement uses TRBV30 and TRBJ2-3; 11 bases are shared with TRBD2. Germline V gene data show CDR1 as GTSNPN and CDR2 as SVGIG (reference sequence). V lost 3 bases and J lost 4; bases outside the gene matches: 12. The CDR3 length is 17 residues.

The CDR3 coding sequence is TGCGCCAGCAGTGAAGCAGGGGCCGGCACAGATACGCAGTATTTT. Its protein is CASSEAGAGTDTQYF. The gene calls are TRBV10-1 and TRBJ2-3, with D possibly being TRBD1 (6 bases). Between the trimmed V and J ends, which lost 3 bases and 1 base, there was a span of 11 bases. CDR1 is WNHNN, CDR2 SYGVQD, per germline (reference sequence). The length of the CDR3 is 15 residues.

The chain is built from TRBV18 and TRBJ2-5; D call uncertain. V was cut by 3 bases and J by 2 bases, with 10 bases left in between. CDR1 and CDR2 from the germline V gene are KGHSH and LQKENI. This CDR3 region has 14 residues. CDR3 protein: CASSPVPGQETQYF. DNA of the CDR3: TGTGCCAGCTCACCGGTCCCAGGACAAGAGACCCAGTACTTC.

This chain links TRBV19 with TRBJ1-2; no reliable D call. This CDR3 contains 18 residues. In germline, CDR1 is LNHDA, CDR2 SQIVND (reference sequence). The ends were cut back, 6 bases at V and 0 bases at J, with 23 bases in the middle. Here the CDR3 reads CASSPLRKPSLSNYGYTF. In DNA, the CDR3 is TGTGCCAGTAGCCCCCTCCGGAAGCCTAGCTTATCTAACTATGGCTACACCTTC.

This chain links TRBV4-1 with TRBJ1-5, with D possibly being TRBD1 (5 bases). Germline CDR1 is MGHRA and CDR2 is YSYEKL. The CDR3 is 14 amino acids. The V and J ends lost 3 bases and 1 base respectively, with 7 bases between them. In DNA form, the CDR3 reads TGCGCCAGCAGCCACCCAGGGAGCAATCAGCCCCAGCATTTT. Its protein is CASSHPGSNQPQHF.

The CDR3 region has the DNA TGCGCCAGCAGTGAGTCGCGGACAGGTCAAGAGACCCAGTACTTC. As protein: CASSESRTGQETQYF. The chain is built from TRBV10-1 and TRBJ2-5, with 7 bases identical to TRBD1. This CDR3 has 15 residues. V lost 0 bases to trimming and J lost 2 bases; unmatched junction nucleotides: 3. Germline CDR1 is WNHNN and CDR2 is SYGVQD (reference sequence).

This sequence joins TRBV28 and TRBJ1-5; 7 bases are a match to TRBD1. V lost 6 bases to trimming and J lost 6 bases; unmatched junction nucleotides: 14. CDR1 MDHEN and CDR2 SYDVKM come from the germline V gene. The CDR3 totals 16 residues. The CDR3 DNA is TGTGCCAGCAGGCCGGGCAGACAGGGAAGCGGTCAGCCCCAGCATTTT. Its protein is CASRPGRQGSGQPQHF.

This rearrangement joins TRBV11-2 to TRBJ1-1, with TRBD1 matching 8 bases. This CDR3 contains 13 residues. The V gene end was trimmed by 5 bases and the J gene end by 10 bases; junction bases not matched to a gene: 9. Germline V gene lookup returns CDR1 SGHAT and CDR2 FQNNGV. The CDR3 DNA sequence: TGTGCCAGCAGCCACCGGACAGGGTCTGGAGCTTTCTTT. Translating it yields CASSHRTGSGAFF.

The J gene is TRBJ1-3, the V gene TRBV2; maybe TRBD1 (6 bases). V was clipped by 5 bases and J by 0 bases, with 20 bases between them. The CDR3 loop spans 18 amino acids. Germline CDR1 reads SNHLY; CDR2 reads FYNNEI. The CDR3 sequence is CASSYQGNLFPSGNTIYF. CDR3 DNA sequence: TGTGCCAGCAGTTATCAGGGGAACCTCTTCCCCTCTGGAAACACCATATATTTT.

This chain uses TRBV9 with TRBJ2-3; no clear D. The length of the CDR3 is 12 residues. V lost 4 bases and J lost 2, with 5 bases in between. CDR1 is SGDLS and CDR2 is YYNGEE in the germline V gene. The CDR3 nucleotides read TGTGCCAGCAGCTGGGCCACAGATACGCAGTATTTT. It codes for CASSWATDTQYF. The full variable domain, in which reference TRBV9 and TRBJ2-3 provide the parts outside the CDR3, is DSGVTQTPKHLITATGQRVTLRCSPRSGDLSVYWYQQSLDQGLQFLIQYYNGEERAKGNILERFSAQQFPDLHSELNLSSLELGDSALYFCASSWATDTQYFGPGTRLTVL.

This clone has just a few counts. The chain is built from TRBV30 and TRBJ2-3, with TRBD2 as a possible D gene (5 bases). CDR1 and CDR2 from the germline V gene are GTSNPN and SVGIG (reference sequence). CDR3 size: 14 residues. Trimming stripped 4 bases from V and 0 bases from J, with 11 bases between. The CDR3 sequence is CAWNRGLSTDTQYF. CDR3 nucleotide sequence: TGTGCCTGGAATCGGGGTTTAAGCACAGATACGCAGTATTTT. Together with reference TRBV30 and TRBJ2-3, the CDR3 gives the full variable domain: SQTIHQWPATLVQPVGSPLSLECTVEGTSNPNLYWYRQAAGRGLQLLFYSVGIGQISSEVPQNLSASRPQDRQFILSSKKLLLSDSGFYLCAWNRGLSTDTQYFGPGTRLTVL.

This chain joins TRBV7-3 and TRBJ1-1; no clear D gene. Trimming took off 5 bases at V and 7 bases at J, with 17 bases between the two ends. Germline lookup yields CDR1 SGHTA and CDR2 FQGTGA. The CDR3 contains 14 residues. The CDR3 spells CASSPQVGIGEAFF. CDR3 nucleotide sequence: TGTGCCAGCAGCCCCCAGGTGGGCATCGGTGAAGCTTTCTTT.

V usage is TRBV6-5 and J usage is TRBJ2-7; D is perhaps TRBD1 (5 bases). This CDR3 has 12 residues. With 6 bases removed from V and 6 bases from J, the gap between germline ends came to 12 bases. Germline V gene data show CDR1 as MNHEY and CDR2 as SVGAGI. CDR3 nucleotide sequence: TGTGCCAGCAGCCTTGACAGAATCGAGCAGTACTTC. It translates to CASSLDRIEQYF.

V and J are TRBV10-3 and TRBJ2-1, with TRBD1 matching 9 bases. J lost 7 bases, V lost 6 bases, and 10 bases had no gene match. Germline V gene sequence: CDR1 ENHRY, CDR2 SYGVKD. The CDR3 is made up of 15 amino acids. CDR3 sequence (DNA): TGTGCCATCAGCCGAGTCGGGACAGGGAATAATGAGCAGTTCTTC. It specifies CAISRVGTGNNEQFF.

The table lists this clone with a few counts. This CDR3 is CASRSGSYNSPLHF. For the CDR3, the DNA is TGTGCCAGCAGGTCAGGCTCCTATAATTCACCCCTCCACTTT. The chain links TRBV6-5 to TRBJ1-6; D is unresolved. Germline V CDR1 and CDR2: MNHEY, SVGAGI. The CDR3 loop spans 14 amino acids. V dropped 6 bases and J dropped 0 bases, with 6 bases sitting between them.